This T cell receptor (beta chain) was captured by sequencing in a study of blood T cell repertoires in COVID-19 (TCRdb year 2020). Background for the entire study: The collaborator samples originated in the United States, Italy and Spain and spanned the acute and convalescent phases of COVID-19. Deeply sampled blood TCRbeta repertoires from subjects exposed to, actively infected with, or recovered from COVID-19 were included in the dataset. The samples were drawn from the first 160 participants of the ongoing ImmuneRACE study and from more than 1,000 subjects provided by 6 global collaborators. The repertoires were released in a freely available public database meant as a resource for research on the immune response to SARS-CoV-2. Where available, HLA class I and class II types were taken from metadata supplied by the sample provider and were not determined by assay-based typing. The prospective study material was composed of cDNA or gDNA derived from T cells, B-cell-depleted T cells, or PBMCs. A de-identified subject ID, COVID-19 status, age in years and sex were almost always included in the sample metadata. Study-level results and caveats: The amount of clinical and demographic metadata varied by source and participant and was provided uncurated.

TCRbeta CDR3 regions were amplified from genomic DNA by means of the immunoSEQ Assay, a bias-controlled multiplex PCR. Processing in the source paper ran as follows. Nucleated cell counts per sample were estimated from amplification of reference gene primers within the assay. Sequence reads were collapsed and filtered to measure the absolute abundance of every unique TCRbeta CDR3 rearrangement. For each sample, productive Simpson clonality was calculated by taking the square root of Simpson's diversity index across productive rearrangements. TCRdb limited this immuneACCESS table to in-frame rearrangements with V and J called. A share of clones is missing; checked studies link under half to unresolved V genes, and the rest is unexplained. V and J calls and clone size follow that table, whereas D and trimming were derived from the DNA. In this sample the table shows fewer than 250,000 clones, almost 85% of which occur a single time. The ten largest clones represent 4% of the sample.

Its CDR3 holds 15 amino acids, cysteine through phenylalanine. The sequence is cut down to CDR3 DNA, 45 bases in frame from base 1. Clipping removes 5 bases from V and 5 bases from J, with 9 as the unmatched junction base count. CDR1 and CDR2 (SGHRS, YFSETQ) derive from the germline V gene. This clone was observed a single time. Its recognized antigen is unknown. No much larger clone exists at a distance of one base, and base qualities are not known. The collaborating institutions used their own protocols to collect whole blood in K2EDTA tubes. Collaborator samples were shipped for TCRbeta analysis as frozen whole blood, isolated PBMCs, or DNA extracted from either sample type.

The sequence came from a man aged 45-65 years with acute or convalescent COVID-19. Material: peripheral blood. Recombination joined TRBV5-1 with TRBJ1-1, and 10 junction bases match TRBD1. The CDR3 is CASSETGTGETEAFF. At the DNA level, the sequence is TGCGCCAGCAGTGAGACAGGGACAGGGGAGACTGAAGCTTTCTTT.